The 17 T cell receptor beta chains listed next were all sequenced from one sample in a study of T cell repertoires in cytomegalovirus infection. TCRdb independently ran MiXCR on the reads; one entry per CDR3 protein. The sample lists hundreds of thousands of distinct CDR3 sequences; 20% to 30% were seen once. The sequenced sample consisted of CD8+ T cells from PBMCs. These receptors all stem from a human donor in good health (CMV status not recorded). Some clones in this sample may be carry-over from other donors' samples.

In regard to this clonotype: One base away lies a much larger clone, so this may be a sequencing read error. The chain joins TRBV28 to TRBJ1-5; 9 bases are shared with TRBD1. CDR1 and CDR2 from the germline V gene are MDHEN and SYDVKM. The CDR3 runs to 16 residues. Written as DNA, the CDR3 is TGTGCCAGCGTCACCCAGGGGACAGGGTTCAATCGGCCCCAGCATTTT. Amino acid sequence: CASVTQGTGFNRPQHF.

This clonotype appeared a few times. The CDR3 nucleotides are TGTGCCAGCAGCCCGGACAGGCCGAACTATGGCTACACCTTC. Its translation is CASSPDRPNYGYTF. The chain uses TRBV14 and TRBJ1-2, with TRBD1 matching 7 bases. This CDR3 region has 14 residues. Germline V gene data show CDR1 as SGHDN and CDR2 as FVKESK. J gave up 2 bases and V 4 bases, and 4 bases lay outside the gene matches. Full variable domain (outside the CDR3, taken from reference TRBV14 and TRBJ1-2): EAGVTQFPSHSVIEKGQTVTLRCDPISGHDNLYWYRRVMGKEIKFLLHFVKESKQDESGMPNNRFLAERTGGTYSTLKVQPAELEDSGVYFCASSPDRPNYGYTFGSGTRLTVV.

This chain connects TRBV9 to TRBJ2-7; perhaps TRBD1 as D (5 bases). V lost 0 bases, J lost 7 bases, and 17 bases lay in between. CDR3 size: 15 residues. Germline CDR1 reads SGDLS; CDR2 reads YYNGEE. The CDR3 loop reads CASSVGNGAREEQYF. The CDR3 region has the DNA TGTGCCAGCAGCGTAGGAAATGGGGCCCGTGAGGAGCAGTACTTC.

The chain has TRBV20-1 and TRBJ1-1; D remains ambiguous. V lost 6 bases and J lost 6, with 11 bases in between. This CDR3 is 11 amino acids long. Germline lookup yields CDR1 DFQATT and CDR2 SNEGSKA (reference sequence). The CDR3 loop reads CSARNGAEAFF. The CDR3 DNA is TGCAGTGCCCGTAATGGGGCTGAAGCTTTCTTT.

This clonotype has ten or more counts. The chain carries TRBV7-2 and TRBJ1-4; D is perhaps TRBD1 (5 bases). CDR3 length: 16 residues. The V end was cut by 1 base, the J end by 0 bases, with 9 bases between. Germline V gene data show CDR1 as SGHTA and CDR2 as FQGNSA. The chain's CDR3 is CASSLDRQSTNEKLFF. The CDR3 coding sequence is TGTGCCAGCAGCTTAGATAGACAGTCAACTAATGAAAAACTGTTTTTT. Variable domain in full (rest from reference TRBV7-2 and TRBJ1-4): GAGVSQSPSNKVTEKGKDVELRCDPISGHTALYWYRQSLGQGLEFLIYFQGNSAPDKSGLPSDRFSAERTGGSVSTLTIQRTQQEDSAVYLCASSLDRQSTNEKLFFGSGTQLSVL.

This clonotype was counted a single time. V is TRBV6-6 and J is TRBJ1-1; the D gene is possibly TRBD1 (6 bases). The V end was cut by 0 bases, the J end by 8 bases, with 13 bases between. The CDR3 loop spans 14 amino acids. Germline CDR1 and CDR2: MNHNY and SVGAGI (reference sequence). CDR3 DNA sequence: TGTGCCAGCAGTTACTCGGACAGTCCGCAGGAAGCTTTCTTT. Translated: CASSYSDSPQEAFF.

This rearrangement joins TRBV20-1 to TRBJ2-1; TRBD2 aligns across 12 bases. The CDR3 runs 21 residues. Trimming cost V 3 bases and J 0 bases; bases outside gene matches: 18. Per germline, CDR1 DFQATT and CDR2 SNEGSKA (reference sequence). CDR3 nucleotide sequence: TGCAGTGCTAGTAGGGGGTATCGACTAGCGGGGGTTGAAAGCTCCTACAATGAGCAGTTCTTC. This gives the protein CSASRGYRLAGVESSYNEQFF.

This clonotype has a handful of counts. This sequence joins TRBV4-2 and TRBJ1-2; D possibly corresponds to TRBD1 (6 bases). The CDR3 totals 16 residues. The V end lost 1 base, the J end lost 3 bases, and 15 bases lay between the germline ends. Germline CDR1 is LGHNA and CDR2 is YNFKEQ. The CDR3 protein is CASSQVQMGGDYGYTF. The CDR3 nucleotides read TGTGCCAGCAGCCAAGTTCAGATGGGGGGCGACTATGGCTACACCTTC.

This clonotype was observed a few times. In DNA form, the CDR3 reads TGTGCCAGCAGTTTAGCCAGCTACGAGACCCAGTACTTC. This translates into CASSLASYETQYF. The V and J genes are TRBV27 and TRBJ2-5; D not resolved. Trimming removed 2 bases at V and 5 bases at J, with 9 bases between. From germline, CDR1 is MNHEY and CDR2 SMNVEV (reference sequence). This CDR3 is 13 amino acids long.

This clonotype was seen at least ten times. The chain combines TRBV7-9 with TRBJ2-1; D is ambiguous. V shed 1 base and J shed 6 bases, with 7 bases lying between them. Germline V CDR1 and CDR2: SEHNR, FQNEAQ (reference sequence). The CDR3 spans 13 residues. The CDR3 region has the DNA TGTGCCAGCAGCTTAGTCCGGGCCAATGAGCAGTTCTTC. This sequence encodes CASSLVRANEQFF.

This clonotype was counted between two and nine times. V gene TRBV2 combines with J gene TRBJ2-2, with a tentative D call TRBD1 (6 bases). The CDR3 has 17 residues. V was cut by 6 bases and J by 6 bases, with 23 bases left in between. CDR1 is SNHLY, CDR2 FYNNEI, per germline. The CDR3 loop reads CASRPPGAATQAGELFF. CDR3 in DNA: TGTGCCAGCAGACCTCCAGGGGCAGCTACCCAAGCCGGGGAGCTGTTTTTT.

This chain uses TRBV20-1 with TRBJ2-5; no reliable D call. Trimming cost V 1 base and J 2 bases, with 11 bases left between them. The CDR3 covers 14 residues. The germline V gene encodes CDR1 DFQATT and CDR2 SNEGSKA (reference sequence). Here the CDR3 DNA reads TGCAGTGCTAGAGCTCGGGCAGTTCAAGAGACCCAGTACTTC. Translating it yields CSARARAVQETQYF.

This clonotype has just one count. J is TRBJ2-6 and V is TRBV7-9; a possible D gene is TRBD2 (6 bases). Germline values: CDR1 SEHNR, CDR2 FQNEAQ (reference sequence). Deletions cut 5 bases from V and 4 bases from J, with 27 bases between. The length of the CDR3 is 20 residues. The CDR3 bases are TGTGCCAGCAGCCGTTGGGGAGGCAGGGAGATTTCGGACGGGGCCAACGTCCTGACTTTC. It translates to CASSRWGGREISDGANVLTF.

The CDR3 spells CASSTERQGVQTQYF. The CDR3 nucleotides are TGTGCCAGCAGTACGGAAAGACAGGGTGTACAGACCCAGTACTTC. The chain links TRBV27 to TRBJ2-5; 7 bases are a match to TRBD1. Germline CDR1 reads MNHEY; CDR2 reads SMNVEV (reference sequence). This CDR3 spans 15 amino acids. V lost 5 bases, J lost 6 bases, and 12 bases stayed unmatched.

This clonotype showed up many times. The chain links TRBV28 to TRBJ1-5; D gene unclear. Deletions cut 5 bases from V and 6 bases from J, with 11 bases between. The V gene's germline CDR1 is MDHEN and CDR2 SYDVKM. The CDR3 length is 13 residues. The CDR3 DNA is TGTGCCAGCAGTCACTCTCCGGGTCAGCCCCAGCATTTT. Translation gives CASSHSPGQPQHF.

The chain is built from TRBV19 and TRBJ2-5, with D unresolved. This CDR3 is 12 amino acids long. Germline lookup yields CDR1 LNHDA and CDR2 SQIVND (reference sequence). Trimming shortened V by 2 bases and J by 1 base, and 2 bases separated the two germline ends. The CDR3: CASSISQETQYF. CDR3 nucleotide sequence: TGTGCCAGTAGTATATCCCAAGAGACCCAGTACTTC.

Comment on this clonotype: The junction differs from germline at one of its ends, possibly a read error. The chain joins TRBV2 to TRBJ2-1; no clear D. The CDR3 consists of 11 residues. Per the germline V gene, CDR1 is SNHLY and CDR2 is FYNNEI. As DNA, the CDR3 is TGTGCCAGCACTGAAAGGTTTGAGCAGTTCTTC. It is translated as CASTERFEQFF.